This TCR beta chain was identified in a study of blood T cell repertoires in COVID-19. Trimming cost V 6 bases and J 4 bases, with 12 bases left between them. The germline V gene encodes CDR1 SGHTA and CDR2 FQGTGA. This CDR3 has 13 amino acids. Only in-frame clones appear in the TCRdb table, and some are missing; sequencing was by immunoSEQ multiplex PCR. The table lists 90,000 to 100,000 clones, 70% to 85% of them singletons. Sequencing was performed on peripheral blood. This clonotype was sampled from a man aged 70-80 years with acute or convalescent COVID-19. The V and J genes are TRBV7-3 and TRBJ1-2, with unresolved D. Here the CDR3 DNA reads TGTGCCAGCAGTCCAGGCGAGGGCTATGGCTACACCTTC. Translated, it gives CASSPGEGYGYTF. The complete variable domain, with remaining parts taken from reference TRBV7-3 and TRBJ1-2, reads GAGVSQTPSNKVTEKGKYVELRCDPISGHTALYWYRQSLGQGPEFLIYFQGTGAADDSGLPNDRFFAVRPEGSVSTLKIQRTERGDSAVYLCASSPGEGYGYTFGSGTRLTVV.